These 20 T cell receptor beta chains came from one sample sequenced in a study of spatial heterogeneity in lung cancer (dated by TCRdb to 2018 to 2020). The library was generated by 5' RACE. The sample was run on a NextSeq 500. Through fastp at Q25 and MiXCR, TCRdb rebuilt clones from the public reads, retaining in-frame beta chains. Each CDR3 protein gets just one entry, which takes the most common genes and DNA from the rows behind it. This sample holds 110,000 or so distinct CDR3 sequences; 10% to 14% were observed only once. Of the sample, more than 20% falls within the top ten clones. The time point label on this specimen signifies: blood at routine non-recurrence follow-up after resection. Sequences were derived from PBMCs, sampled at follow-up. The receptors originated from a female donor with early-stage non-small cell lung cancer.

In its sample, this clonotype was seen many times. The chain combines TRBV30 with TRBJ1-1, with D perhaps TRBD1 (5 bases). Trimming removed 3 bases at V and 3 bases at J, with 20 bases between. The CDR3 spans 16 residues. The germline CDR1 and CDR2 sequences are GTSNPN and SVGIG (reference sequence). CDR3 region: CAWRPIRRGIHTEAFF. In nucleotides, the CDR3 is TGTGCCTGGAGGCCCATCCGGCGGGGGATACACACTGAAGCTTTCTTT.

CDR3 coding DNA: TGTGCCAGCAGTTTCAGACCCTACGAGCAGTACTTC. Its protein is CASSFRPYEQYF. The gene calls are TRBV28 and TRBJ2-7, with no clear D. The germline V gene encodes CDR1 MDHEN and CDR2 SYDVKM. V gave up 3 bases and J gave up 2 bases, with 5 bases separating them. The length of the CDR3 is 12 residues. The whole variable domain, filled in from reference TRBV28 and TRBJ2-7, reads DVKVTQSSRYLVKRTGEKVFLECVQDMDHENMFWYRQDPGLGLRLIYFSYDVKMKEKGDIPEGYSVSREKKERFSLILESASTNQTSMYLCASSFRPYEQYFGPGTRLTVT.

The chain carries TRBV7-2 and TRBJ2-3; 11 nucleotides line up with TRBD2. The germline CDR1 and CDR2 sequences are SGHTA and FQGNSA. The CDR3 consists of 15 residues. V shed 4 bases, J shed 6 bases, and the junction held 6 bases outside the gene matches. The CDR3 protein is CASSSGTSGPDTQYF. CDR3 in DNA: TGTGCCAGCAGCTCAGGGACTAGCGGACCTGATACGCAGTATTTT.

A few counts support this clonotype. This CDR3 is CASVSDKSYEAFF. In DNA form, the CDR3 reads TGTGCCAGCGTCTCGGACAAGTCTTATGAAGCTTTCTTT. This chain uses TRBV6-5 with TRBJ1-1; a weak D match, TRBD1 (5 bases). Germline V gene data show CDR1 as MNHEY and CDR2 as SVGAGI. This CDR3 has 13 residues. V shed 8 bases and J shed 7 bases, with 17 bases lying between them.

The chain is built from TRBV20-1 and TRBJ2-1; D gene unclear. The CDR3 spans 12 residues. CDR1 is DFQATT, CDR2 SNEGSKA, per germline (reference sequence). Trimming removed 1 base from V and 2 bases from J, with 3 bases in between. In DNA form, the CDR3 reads TGCAGTGCTAGAGTCGCCTACAATGAGCAGTTCTTC. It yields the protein CSARVAYNEQFF.

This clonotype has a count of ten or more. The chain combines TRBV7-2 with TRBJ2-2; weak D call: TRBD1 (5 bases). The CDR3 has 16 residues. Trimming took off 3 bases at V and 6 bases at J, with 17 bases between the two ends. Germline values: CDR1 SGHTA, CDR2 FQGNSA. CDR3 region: CASSFSIPRVAGELFF. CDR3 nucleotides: TGTGCCAGCAGCTTCTCGATACCCAGGGTCGCCGGGGAGCTGTTTTTT.

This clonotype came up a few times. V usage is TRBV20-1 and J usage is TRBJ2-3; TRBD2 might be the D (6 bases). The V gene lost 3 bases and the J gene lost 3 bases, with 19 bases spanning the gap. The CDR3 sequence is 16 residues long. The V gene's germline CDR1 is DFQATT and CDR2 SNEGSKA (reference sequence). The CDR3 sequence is CSARGAGSGLTDTQYF. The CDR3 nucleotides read TGCAGTGCTAGGGGCGCGGGATCAGGGTTGACAGATACGCAGTATTTT.

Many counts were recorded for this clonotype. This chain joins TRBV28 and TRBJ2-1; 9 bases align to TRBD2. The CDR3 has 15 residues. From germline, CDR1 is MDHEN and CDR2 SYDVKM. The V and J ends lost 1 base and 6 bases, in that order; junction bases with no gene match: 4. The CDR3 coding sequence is TGTGCCAGCAGTTTATCAGGCGGGAGGGCCAATGAGCAGTTCTTC. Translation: CASSLSGGRANEQFF.

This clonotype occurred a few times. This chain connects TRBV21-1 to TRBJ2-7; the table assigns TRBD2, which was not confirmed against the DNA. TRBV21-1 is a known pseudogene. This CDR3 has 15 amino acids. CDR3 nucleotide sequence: TGTGCCAGCAGTAGGGTTAGCGGTGCCTCCTACGAGCAGTACGTC. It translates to CASSRVSGASYEQYV.

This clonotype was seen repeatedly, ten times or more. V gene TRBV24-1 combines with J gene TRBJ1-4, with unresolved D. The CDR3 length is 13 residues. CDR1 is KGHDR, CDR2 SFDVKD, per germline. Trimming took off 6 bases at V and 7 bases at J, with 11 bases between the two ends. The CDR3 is CATSHASSEKLFF. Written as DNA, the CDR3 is TGTGCCACCAGTCATGCCTCGAGTGAAAAACTGTTTTTT.

The CDR3, as DNA: TGCAGTGCTAGACCGCGAGGGCAGCAAACGTCTGGGGCCAACGTCCTGACTTTC. Its protein product is CSARPRGQQTSGANVLTF. The rearrangement joins TRBV20-1 to TRBJ2-6; a possible D gene is TRBD2 (5 bases). CDR3 length: 18 amino acids. Germline lookup yields CDR1 DFQATT and CDR2 SNEGSKA (reference sequence). Trimming removed 2 bases from V and 1 base from J, with 18 bases in between.

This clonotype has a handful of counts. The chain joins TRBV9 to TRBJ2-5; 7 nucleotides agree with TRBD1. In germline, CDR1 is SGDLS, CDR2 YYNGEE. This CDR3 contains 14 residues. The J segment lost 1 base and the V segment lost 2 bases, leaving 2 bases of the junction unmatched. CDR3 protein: CASSVRDSQETQYF. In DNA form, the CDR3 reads TGTGCCAGCAGCGTCCGGGACAGCCAAGAGACCCAGTACTTC.

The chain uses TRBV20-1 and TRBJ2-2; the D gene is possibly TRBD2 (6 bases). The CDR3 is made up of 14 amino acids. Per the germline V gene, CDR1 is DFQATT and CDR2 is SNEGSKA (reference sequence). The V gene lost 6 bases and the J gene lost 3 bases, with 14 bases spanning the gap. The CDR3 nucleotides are TGCAGTGCAGCCCCCGGGACTCACACCGGGGAGCTGTTTTTT. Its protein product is CSAAPGTHTGELFF.

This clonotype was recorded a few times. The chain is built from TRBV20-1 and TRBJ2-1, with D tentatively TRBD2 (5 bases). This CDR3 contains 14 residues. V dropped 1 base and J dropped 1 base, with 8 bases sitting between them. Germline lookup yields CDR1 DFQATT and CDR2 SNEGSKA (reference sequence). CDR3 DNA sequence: TGCAGTGCTAGAGCCCGGGGATCCTACAATGAGCAGTTCTTC. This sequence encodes CSARARGSYNEQFF.

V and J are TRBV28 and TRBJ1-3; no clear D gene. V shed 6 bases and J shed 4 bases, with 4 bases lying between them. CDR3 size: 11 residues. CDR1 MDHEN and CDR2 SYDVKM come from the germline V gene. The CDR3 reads CASRGGNTIYF. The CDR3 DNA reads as TGTGCCAGCAGGGGGGGAAACACCATATATTTT.

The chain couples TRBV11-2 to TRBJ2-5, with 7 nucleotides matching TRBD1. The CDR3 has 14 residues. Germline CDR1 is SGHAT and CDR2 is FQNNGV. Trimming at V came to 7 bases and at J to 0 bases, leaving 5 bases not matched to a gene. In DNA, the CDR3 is TGTGCCAGCACCATGGACAGGAACCAAGAGACCCAGTACTTC. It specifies CASTMDRNQETQYF. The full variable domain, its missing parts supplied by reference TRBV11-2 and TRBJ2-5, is EAGVAQSPRYKIIEKRQSVAFWCNPISGHATLYWYQQILGQGPKLLIQFQNNGVVDDSQLPKDRFSAERLKGVDSTLKIQPAKLEDSAVYLCASTMDRNQETQYFGPGTRLLVL.

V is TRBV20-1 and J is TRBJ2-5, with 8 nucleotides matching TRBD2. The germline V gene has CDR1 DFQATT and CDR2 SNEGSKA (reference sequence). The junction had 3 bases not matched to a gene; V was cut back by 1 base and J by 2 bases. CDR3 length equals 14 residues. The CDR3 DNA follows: TGCAGTGCTAGAGGACTAGCGTTACAAGAGACCCAGTACTTC. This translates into CSARGLALQETQYF.

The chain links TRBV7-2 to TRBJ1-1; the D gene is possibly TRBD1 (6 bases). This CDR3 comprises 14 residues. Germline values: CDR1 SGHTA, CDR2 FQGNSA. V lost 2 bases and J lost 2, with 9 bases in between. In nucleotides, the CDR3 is TGTGCCAGCAGCTTAAGGACAGCAAACACTGAAGCTTTCTTT. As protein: CASSLRTANTEAFF.

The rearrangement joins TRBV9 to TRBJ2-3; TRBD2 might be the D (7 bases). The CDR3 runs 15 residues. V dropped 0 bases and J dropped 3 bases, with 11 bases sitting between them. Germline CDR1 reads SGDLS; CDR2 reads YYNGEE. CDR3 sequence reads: CASSVVGGLTDTQYF. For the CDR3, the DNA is TGTGCCAGCAGCGTAGTCGGGGGGCTTACAGATACGCAGTATTTT.

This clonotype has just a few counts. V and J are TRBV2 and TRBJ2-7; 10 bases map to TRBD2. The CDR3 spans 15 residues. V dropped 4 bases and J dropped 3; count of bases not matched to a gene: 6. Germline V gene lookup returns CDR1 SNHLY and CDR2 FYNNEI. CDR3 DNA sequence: TGTGCCAGCAGTGTTGGGACTAGCGCCGTCTACGAGCAGTACTTC. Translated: CASSVGTSAVYEQYF.